These T cell receptor beta chains were read from a single sample in a study of blood T cell repertoires in COVID-19. Sequencing was performed with immunoSEQ multiplex PCR; in TCRdb, only in-frame clones are kept and a portion is missing. The table has approximately 350,000 clones, 70% to 90% seen once; the top ten hold roughly 7.1%. Source material: peripheral blood. These receptors all come from a woman in her sixties or seventies with COVID-19, enrolled during active disease. The CDR3 runs from the conserved cysteine through the conserved F or W. Fields, in order: J gene, V gene, CDR3 protein.

>TRBJ2-7|TRBV7-2
CASRRGLAGSYEQYF
>TRBJ1-1|TRBV30
CASNLQRNTEAFF
>TRBJ2-7|TRBV18
CASSHRTGGTSRYEQYF
>TRBJ1-2|TRBV5-4
CASSLGAGQGGYGYTF
>TRBJ1-4|TRBV29-1
CSVEEREGEKLFF
>TRBJ2-3|TRBV19
CASSIAPTSAVHDTQYF
>TRBJ1-3|TRBV7-2
CARSGTGVSGNTIYF
>TRBJ2-2|TRBV10-2
CASSGAGGFTGELFF
>TRBJ1-1|TRBV7-2
CASSFTGGTEAFF
>TRBJ1-2|TRBV19
CASSIVSGVGRTF
>TRBJ2-1|TRBV21-1
CASSKETDNYTEQFF
>TRBJ2-1|TRBV10-3
CAISESPGLDEQFF
>TRBJ1-3|TRBV18
CASSPAGDGNTIYF
>TRBJ2-3|TRBV4-1
CASSQDNSQYF
>TRBJ1-2|TRBV20-1
CSASRGYTF
>TRBJ2-3|TRBV19
CASSIYQGTDTQYF
>TRBJ1-2|TRBV6-1
CASSEQGDVYGYTF
>TRBJ2-2|TRBV2
CASNSGTANTGELFF
>TRBJ2-7|TRBV11-3
CASSRQASYEQYF
>TRBJ1-2|TRBV4-1
CASSEGQSYGYTF
>TRBJ1-3|TRBV7-9
CASSPRSGNTIYF
>TRBJ2-3|TRBV29-1
CSVEGTRGGPSTDTQYF
>TRBJ1-3|TRBV3-1/TRBV3-2
CASSQEDGAFQGNTIYF
>TRBJ1-5|TRBV7-9
CASSLGQSNQPQHF
>TRBJ2-1|TRBV25-1
CASSSSGGGSYNEQFF
>TRBJ2-3|TRBV18
CASVRENTDTQYF
>TRBJ1-1|TRBV27
CASSVNRENAEAFF
>TRBJ2-3|TRBV24-1
CATSLGGSTDTQYF
>TRBJ1-2|TRBV29-1
CSVAGGMNYGYTF
>TRBJ1-3|TRBV27
CASSRVAGGRANTIYF
>TRBJ1-1|TRBV4-1
CASSQGAGRGTEAFF
>TRBJ1-1|TRBV5-8
CASSQGQGWTEAFF
>TRBJ2-1|TRBV19
CASSIGTSGGLYNEQFF
>TRBJ2-7|TRBV5-1
CASRLGGSYEQYF
>TRBJ2-2|TRBV4-1
CASSPRAGMNTGELFF
>TRBJ1-1|TRBV5-1
CASSVVGGEAFF